The 5 T cell receptor beta chains in this list originate from one sample, sequenced in a study of naive and memory T cell subsets. The library had UMIs added by 3' ligation of an oligonucleotide to TCR cDNA. Amplification of ligated cDNA took four PCR rounds with SP2 and nested alpha and beta constant primers. One entry per CDR3 protein results from TCRdb running MiXCR on the 5' RACE reads. Of fewer than 40,000 distinct CDR3 sequences in the sample, approximately 16% were seen once. All receptors derive from a female donor in good health.

This clonotype was seen a few times. The chain has TRBV29-1 and TRBJ1-2; possible D gene TRBD1, 5 bases. V gave up 3 bases and J gave up 5 bases, with 10 bases separating them. The germline gives CDR1 SQVTM, CDR2 ANQGSEA. The CDR3 runs 12 residues. The CDR3 protein is CSVESRTYGYTF. The CDR3 bases are TGCAGCGTTGAGTCGCGGACATATGGCTACACCTTC. Full variable domain (rest looked up from reference TRBV29-1 and TRBJ1-2): SAVISQKPSRDICQRGTSLTIQCQVDSQVTMMFWYRQQPGQSLTLIATANQGSEATYESGFVIDKFPISRPNLTFSTLTVSNMSPEDSSIYLCSVESRTYGYTFGSGTRLTVV.

This clonotype has at least ten counts. The chain uses TRBV12-3 or TRBV12-4 and TRBJ2-5, with 9 nucleotides matching TRBD2. This CDR3 has 16 amino acids. Trimming took 2 bases from V and 3 from J; bases not matched to a gene: 7. The CDR3 nucleotides read TGTGCCAGCAGTTTATATGCGGCTAGCGGGGAAGAGACCCAGTACTTC. Translation gives CASSLYAASGEETQYF.

This clonotype was recorded at least ten times. V usage is TRBV12-3 or TRBV12-4 and J usage is TRBJ2-6; 9 nucleotides align to TRBD1. The V segment lost 5 bases and the J segment 0 bases; nucleotides outside the gene matches: 8. The CDR3 runs to 18 residues. The CDR3 loop is CASSAPGTGTSGANVLTF. CDR3 DNA: TGTGCCAGCAGTGCTCCCGGGACAGGGACCTCTGGGGCCAACGTCCTGACTTTC.

The genes are TRBV5-1 and TRBJ1-1; D is undetermined. V lost 5 bases and J 1 base, leaving 12 bases between the germline ends. The CDR3 is 14 residues long. Looked up from germline, CDR1 is SGHRS and CDR2 is YFSETQ. CDR3 nucleotides: TGCGCCAGCAGTCTGCGGCTTGGGAACACTGAAGCTTTCTTT. Translating it yields CASSLRLGNTEAFF.

This clonotype was seen only a few times. The chain carries TRBV6-5 and TRBJ2-5; D is uncertain. Germline CDR1 is MNHEY and CDR2 is SVGAGI. Deletions cut 0 bases from V and 2 bases from J, with 7 bases between. This CDR3 has 14 amino acids. CDR3 bases: TGTGCCAGCAGTTACTCGGCAGGACAAGAGACCCAGTACTTC. Translation: CASSYSAGQETQYF.